This T cell receptor (beta chain) comes out of a study of CD8 T cells in Susac syndrome. With random hexamers, 0.5 to 1 ug RNA was reverse transcribed. Multiplex PCR with immunoSEQ amplified the TCR beta CDR3 across 54 Vbeta and 13 Jbeta. One entry per CDR3 protein results from TCRdb running MiXCR on the immunoSEQ multiplex PCR reads. The sample yields about 190,000 distinct CDR3 sequences, approximately 93% seen once. Germline V gene sequence: CDR1 KGHSH, CDR2 LQKENI. CDR3 length equals 16 residues. V was clipped by 3 bases and J by 10 bases; unmatched bases: 12. Sequencing targeted TCR beta in T cells from blood (CD8+ and CD4+). Controls were healthy donors chosen to match patients in age and sex. While CD8+ and CD4+ T cells were isolated negatively, TEMRA cells were enriched by FACS.

The sample consisted of CD4+ T cells from PBMCs. The genes are TRBV18 and TRBJ2-1, with 10 bases matching TRBD1. The origin of this receptor is a human donor in good health. The CDR3 nucleotides read TGTGCCAGCTCACCGCAGGGACAGGGGTTTACTCAAGAGCAGTTCTTC. It codes for CASSPQGQGFTQEQFF.